This T cell receptor beta chain was retrieved from a study of identical twins. Germline values: CDR1 LGHDT, CDR2 YNNKEL (reference sequence). V was pared by 4 bases and J by 3 bases, with 12 bases between. This CDR3 has 14 amino acids. Each CDR3 protein is one row after TCRdb ran MiXCR on the 5' RACE reads. The table has roughly 290,000 distinct CDR3 sequences, under 9.5% seen once. Separately, the same data were catalogued under a study of yellow fever vaccine responses in identical twins.

Sequenced: memory (CD45RO+) T cells sorted from blood. The sequence was collected from a woman younger than 30 in good health. This sequence joins TRBV3-1 and TRBJ1-1; weak D call: TRBD1 (6 bases). CDR3 coding DNA: TGTGCCAGCAGCCTACAGGGAGGGTACACTGAAGCTTTCTTT. This gives the protein CASSLQGGYTEAFF. The full variable domain, in which reference TRBV3-1 and TRBJ1-1 provide the parts outside the CDR3, is DTAVSQTPKYLVTQMGNDKSIKCEQNLGHDTMYWYKQDSKKFLKIMFSYNNKELIINETVPNRFSPKSPDKAHLNLHINSLELGDSAVYFCASSLQGGYTEAFFGQGTRLTVV.